This entry is about one T cell receptor beta chain. Authors' data handling: Estimation of nucleated cell counts was performed using reference gene primer amplification. TCRdb's copy holds only in-frame clones and misses some; the assay was immunoSEQ multiplex PCR. V and J calls and clone size are given by that table; D and trimming were obtained from the DNA. The sample shows around 250,000 clones, around 82% of them seen only once. The source of the sample is a study of blood T cell repertoires in COVID-19. Overall study context: Donors in the United States, Italy and Spain gave samples during acute or convalescent COVID-19.

This CDR3 has 14 residues. The chain links TRBV21-1 to TRBJ2-3; the D call in the table, TRBD1, was not verified against the DNA. TRBV21-1 is marked as a pseudogene. Sequenced input: peripheral blood. The receptor was derived from a woman aged 18-30 years with acute or convalescent COVID-19. The DNA for the CDR3 is TGTGCCAGCAGCGCGCAGGGGATCTCAGATACGCAGTATTTT. This gives the protein CASSAQGISDTQYF.